The rows below give T cell receptor beta chains drawn from one sample of a study of blood T cell repertoires in COVID-19. Produced via immunoSEQ multiplex PCR; TCRdb's table is partial and in-frame only. The table includes 95,000 to 100,000 clones, around 87% detected once. Source material: peripheral blood. All receptors come from a woman aged 30 to 39 with acute or convalescent COVID-19. CDR3s include the opening cysteine and the closing phenylalanine or tryptophan. Fields, in order: V gene, D gene, clone size, J gene, CDR3 protein, CDR3 DNA. D genes are given only for firm matches. Where a row states a size, it is once, few, many or the class of an expanded clone; other rows omit it.

TRBV7-6,.,.,TRBJ2-6,CASTWGTSSGANVLTF,TGTGCCAGCACCTGGGGCACCAGCTCTGGGGCCAACGTCCTGACTTTC
TRBV9,TRBD1,.,TRBJ1-4,CASSFRTGGEEKLFF,TGTGCCAGCAGCTTTCGGACAGGGGGCGAAGAAAAACTGTTTTTT
TRBV6-4,.,.,TRBJ2-5,CASSDPRAGQGRETQYF,TGTGCCAGCAGTGACCCCAGGGCTGGGCAGGGGAGAGAGACCCAGTACTTC
TRBV6-1,.,.,TRBJ1-2,CASSERVAANYGYTF,TGTGCCAGCAGTGAACGTGTCGCGGCCAACTATGGCTACACCTTC
TRBV20-1,.,.,TRBJ1-5,CSASAVGNQPQHF,TGCAGTGCTAGTGCCGTAGGCAATCAGCCCCAGCATTTT
TRBV6-1,.,.,TRBJ2-7,CASSENREGEQYF,TGTGCCAGCAGTGAAAACAGGGAAGGGGAGCAGTACTTC
TRBV2,.,.,TRBJ1-2,CASSERPDYGYTF,TGTGCCAGCAGTGAGAGGCCCGACTATGGCTACACCTTC
TRBV19,.,.,TRBJ1-5,CASRWTENQPQHF,TGTGCCAGTAGATGGACAGAAAATCAGCCCCAGCATTTT
TRBV7-9,TRBD1,.,TRBJ1-4,CASSLVSPGQVNEKLFF,TGTGCCAGCAGCTTAGTATCCCCGGGACAGGTGAATGAAAAACTGTTTTTT
TRBV19,.,.,TRBJ1-4,CASRRWAGENEKLFF,TGTGCCAGTAGGCGTTGGGCAGGGGAAAATGAAAAACTGTTTTTT
TRBV27,.,.,TRBJ1-2,CASAPWGGLPADYTF,TGTGCCAGCGCCCCATGGGGGGGTCTCCCCGCGGACTACACCTTC
TRBV28,TRBD1,.,TRBJ1-2,CAIGWTGYGYTF,TGTGCCATCGGGTGGACAGGGTATGGCTACACCTTC
TRBV5-1,TRBD1,.,TRBJ2-6,CASSLEDRVRGANVLTF,TGCGCCAGCAGCTTGGAAGACAGGGTACGAGGGGCCAACGTCCTGACTTTC
TRBV12-5,TRBD1,.,TRBJ2-7,CASGWDRGSTYEQYF,TGTGCTAGTGGTTGGGACAGGGGTTCCACCTACGAGCAGTACTTC
TRBV7-3,.,.,TRBJ1-1,CASSSQGSGEAFF,TGTGCCAGCAGCTCTCAGGGTTCGGGTGAAGCTTTCTTT
TRBV7-2,TRBD1,.,TRBJ1-2,CASSLHQTGGYGYTF,TGTGCCAGCAGCTTGCACCAGACAGGGGGCTATGGCTACACCTTC
TRBV5-1,TRBD1,.,TRBJ2-7,CASSLSGGQGTYF,TGCGCCAGCAGCTTGTCCGGGGGACAGGGGACGTACTTC
TRBV19,.,.,TRBJ2-2,CASSFLGTNTGELFF,TGTGCCAGTAGTTTTCTCGGGACAAACACCGGGGAGCTGTTTTTT
TRBV9,.,.,TRBJ2-2,CASTITGELFF,TGTGCCAGCACTATTACCGGGGAGCTGTTTTTT
TRBV28,.,.,TRBJ2-7,CASRGERDSYEQYF,TGTGCCAGCAGGGGGGAGAGGGACTCATACGAGCAGTACTTC
TRBV18,.,.,TRBJ1-2,CASSPQGQSYYWTF,TGTGCCAGCTCACCACAGGGACAATCCTATTACTGGACCTTC
TRBV2,TRBD2,few,TRBJ2-7,CASSVAGAAYEQYF,TGTGCCAGCAGTGTAGCGGGGGCGGCCTACGAGCAGTACTTC
TRBV19,TRBD1,.,TRBJ2-7,CASSSTGGTSYEQYF,TGTGCCAGTAGTTCCACAGGGGGGACCTCCTACGAGCAGTACTTC
TRBV30,.,.,TRBJ1-1,CAWSVSRTARGTEAFF,TGTGCCTGGAGTGTATCTAGAACAGCCCGGGGGACTGAAGCTTTCTTT
TRBV28,TRBD1,once,TRBJ2-7,CASRPSSGQGPSYEQYF,TGTGCCAGCAGACCCTCCTCGGGACAGGGTCCCTCCTACGAGCAGTACTTC
TRBV6-5,.,.,TRBJ1-5,CASSRVGPQHF,TGTGCCAGCAGTCGCGTTGGGCCCCAGCATTTT
TRBV7-9,.,.,TRBJ1-6,CASSLGGYNSPLHF,TGTGCCAGCAGCTTGGGGGGCTATAATTCACCCCTCCACTTT
TRBV11-3,.,once,TRBJ2-7,CASSLEAGTYEQYF,TGTGCCAGCAGCTTAGAGGCAGGAACCTACGAGCAGTACTTC
TRBV24-1,.,.,TRBJ2-2,CATSDLTNPGELFF,TGTGCCACCAGTGATCTGACTAACCCCGGGGAGCTGTTTTTT
TRBV12-3/TRBV12-4,.,.,TRBJ2-5,CASSSRETQYF,TGTGCCAGCAGTTCCAGGGAGACCCAGTACTTC
TRBV11-3,TRBD1,.,TRBJ2-6,CASSAGGPSNVLTF,TGTGCCAGCAGCGCAGGGGGCCCTAGCAACGTCCTGACTTTC
TRBV4-1,TRBD1,.,TRBJ1-1,CASSQGPRGPATEAFF,TGCGCCAGCAGCCAAGGACCCAGGGGGCCTGCCACTGAAGCTTTCTTT
TRBV5-1,TRBD2,few,TRBJ2-1,CASRSIAGGYNEQFF,TGCGCCAGCAGGTCAATAGCGGGGGGTTACAATGAGCAGTTCTTC
TRBV3-1/TRBV3-2,TRBD2,.,TRBJ2-1,CASSSLRDWGGNEQFF,TGTGCCAGCAGCTCCCTCCGGGACTGGGGGGGCAATGAGCAGTTCTTC
TRBV5-8,TRBD1,once,TRBJ1-1,CASSPWTGSSTEAFF,TGTGCCAGCAGCCCCTGGACAGGGTCTAGCACTGAAGCTTTCTTT
TRBV4-1,.,.,TRBJ1-4,CASSTRDGRREKLFF,TGCGCCAGCAGCACCCGGGACGGGAGACGGGAAAAACTGTTTTTT
TRBV15,TRBD2,.,TRBJ2-1,CATSRDFGTSGVLNEQFF,TGTGCCACCAGCAGAGATTTTGGGACTAGCGGGGTTCTCAATGAGCAGTTCTTC
TRBV7-8,.,.,TRBJ2-3,CASSLAQGTDTQYF,TGTGCCAGCAGCTTAGCACAGGGCACAGATACGCAGTATTTT
TRBV30,TRBD1,.,TRBJ1-5,CAWSVGQGSYQPQHF,TGTGCCTGGAGCGTGGGACAGGGAAGCTATCAGCCCCAGCATTTT
TRBV18,.,.,TRBJ1-4,CASSPNPATNEKLFF,TGTGCCAGCTCACCGAACCCGGCAACTAATGAAAAACTGTTTTTT
TRBV27,TRBD1,.,TRBJ2-3,CASSSRTGGHNTDTQYF,TGTGCCAGCAGTTCCCGGACAGGGGGCCACAACACAGATACGCAGTATTTT
TRBV24-1,.,once,TRBJ2-7,CATSDGQSYEQYF,TGTGCCACCAGTGACGGACAGTCCTACGAGCAGTACTTC
TRBV19,TRBD1,.,TRBJ2-7,CASSTGTGGPYEQYF,TGTGCCAGTAGTACCGGGACAGGGGGTCCCTACGAGCAGTACTTC
TRBV5-6,.,few,TRBJ1-1,CASISFLQLMNTEAFF,TGTGCCAGCATCTCATTCTTACAGCTCATGAACACTGAAGCTTTCTTT
TRBV7-2,.,once,TRBJ1-2,CASSARGGYGYTF,TGTGCCAGCAGCGCCAGGGGTGGCTATGGCTACACCTTC
TRBV5-6,.,.,TRBJ1-4,CASSLNPTATATNEKLFF,TGTGCCAGCAGCTTGAACCCGACAGCTACTGCAACTAATGAAAAACTGTTTTTT
TRBV2,TRBD2,.,TRBJ2-5,CASSGASGGQQETQYF,TGTGCCAGCAGTGGGGCTAGCGGGGGGCAACAAGAGACCCAGTACTTC
TRBV15,TRBD1,.,TRBJ1-6,CATSRTGDNSPLHF,TGTGCCACCAGCAGGACAGGGGATAATTCACCCCTCCACTTT